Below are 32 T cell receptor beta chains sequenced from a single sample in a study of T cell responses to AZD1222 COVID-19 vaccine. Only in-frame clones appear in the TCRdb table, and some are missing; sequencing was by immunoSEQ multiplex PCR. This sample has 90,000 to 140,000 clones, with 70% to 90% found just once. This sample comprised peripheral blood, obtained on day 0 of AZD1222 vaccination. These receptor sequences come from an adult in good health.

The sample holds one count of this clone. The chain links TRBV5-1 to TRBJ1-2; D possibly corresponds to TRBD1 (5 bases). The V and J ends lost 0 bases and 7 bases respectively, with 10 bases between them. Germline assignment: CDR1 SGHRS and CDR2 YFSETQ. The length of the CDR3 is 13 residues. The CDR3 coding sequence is TGCGCCAGCAGCTTGGCGGCAGGGACTGGCTACACCTTC. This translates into CASSLAAGTGYTF.

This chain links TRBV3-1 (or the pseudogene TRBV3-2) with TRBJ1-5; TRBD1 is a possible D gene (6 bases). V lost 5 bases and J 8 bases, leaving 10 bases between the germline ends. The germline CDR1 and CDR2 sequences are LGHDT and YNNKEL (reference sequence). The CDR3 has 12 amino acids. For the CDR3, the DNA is TGTGCCAGCAGCAACGGGGGCGAGCCCCAGCATTTT. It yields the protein CASSNGGEPQHF.

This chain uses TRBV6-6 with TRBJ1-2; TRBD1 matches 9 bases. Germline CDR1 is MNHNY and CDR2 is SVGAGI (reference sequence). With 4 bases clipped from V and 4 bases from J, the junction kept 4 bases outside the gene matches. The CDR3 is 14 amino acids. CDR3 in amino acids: CASSSTGGGYGYTF. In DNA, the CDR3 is TGTGCCAGCAGTTCTACAGGGGGCGGCTATGGCTACACCTTC.

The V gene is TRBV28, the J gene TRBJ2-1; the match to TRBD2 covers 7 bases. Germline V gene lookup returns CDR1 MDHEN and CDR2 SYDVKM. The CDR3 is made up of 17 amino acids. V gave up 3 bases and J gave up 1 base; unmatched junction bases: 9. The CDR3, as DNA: TGTGCCAGCAGTTTCCCCCGTCTAGCGGTTTCCTACAATGAGCAGTTCTTC. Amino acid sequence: CASSFPRLAVSYNEQFF. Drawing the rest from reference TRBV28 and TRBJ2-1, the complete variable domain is DVKVTQSSRYLVKRTGEKVFLECVQDMDHENMFWYRQDPGLGLRLIYFSYDVKMKEKGDIPEGYSVSREKKERFSLILESASTNQTSMYLCASSFPRLAVSYNEQFFGPGTRLTVL.

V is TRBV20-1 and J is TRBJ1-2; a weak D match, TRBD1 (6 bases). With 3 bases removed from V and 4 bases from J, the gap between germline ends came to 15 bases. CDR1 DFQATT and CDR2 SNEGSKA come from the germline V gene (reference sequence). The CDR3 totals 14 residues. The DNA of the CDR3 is TGCAGTGCTAGTGGTTGGGGACAACCCTATGGCTACACCTTC. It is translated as CSASGWGQPYGYTF.

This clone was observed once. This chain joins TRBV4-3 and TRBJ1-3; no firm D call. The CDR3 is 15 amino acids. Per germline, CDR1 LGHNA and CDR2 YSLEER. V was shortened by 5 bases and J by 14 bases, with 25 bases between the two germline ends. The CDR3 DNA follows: TGCGCCAGCAGCGAACACAAGGAAGTAGTTAGTACTCTATATTTT. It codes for CASSEHKEVVSTLYF.

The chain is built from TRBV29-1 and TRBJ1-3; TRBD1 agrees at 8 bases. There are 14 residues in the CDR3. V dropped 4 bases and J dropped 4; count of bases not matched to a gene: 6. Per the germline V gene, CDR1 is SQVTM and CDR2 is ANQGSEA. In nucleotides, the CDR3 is TGCAGCGTTGCCCTGGACAGGGAGGGAAACACCATATATTTT. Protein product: CSVALDREGNTIYF.

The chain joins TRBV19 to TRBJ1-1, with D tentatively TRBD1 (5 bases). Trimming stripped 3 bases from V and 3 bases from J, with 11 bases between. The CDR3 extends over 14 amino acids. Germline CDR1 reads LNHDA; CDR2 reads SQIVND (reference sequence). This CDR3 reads CASSMGRWDTEAFF. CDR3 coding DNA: TGTGCCAGTAGTATGGGGCGGTGGGACACTGAAGCTTTCTTT.

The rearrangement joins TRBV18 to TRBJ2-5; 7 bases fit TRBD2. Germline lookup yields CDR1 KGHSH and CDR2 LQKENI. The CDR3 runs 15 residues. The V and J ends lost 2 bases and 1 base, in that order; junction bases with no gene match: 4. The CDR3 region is CASSPFSSGQETQYF. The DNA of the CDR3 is TGTGCCAGCTCACCATTCTCTAGCGGCCAAGAGACCCAGTACTTC. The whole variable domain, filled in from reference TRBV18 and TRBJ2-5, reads NAGVMQNPRHLVRRRGQEARLRCSPMKGHSHVYWYRQLPEEGLKFMVYLQKENIIDESGMPKERFSAEFPKEGPSILRIQQVVRGDSAAYFCASSPFSSGQETQYFGPGTRLLVL.

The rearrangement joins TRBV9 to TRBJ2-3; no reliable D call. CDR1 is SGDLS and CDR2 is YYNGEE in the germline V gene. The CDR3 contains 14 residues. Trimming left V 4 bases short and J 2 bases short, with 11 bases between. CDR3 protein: CASSPPVTTDTQYF. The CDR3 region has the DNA TGTGCCAGCAGCCCTCCGGTGACCACAGATACGCAGTATTTT. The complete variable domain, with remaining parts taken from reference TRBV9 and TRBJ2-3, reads DSGVTQTPKHLITATGQRVTLRCSPRSGDLSVYWYQQSLDQGLQFLIQYYNGEERAKGNILERFSAQQFPDLHSELNLSSLELGDSALYFCASSPPVTTDTQYFGPGTRLTVL.

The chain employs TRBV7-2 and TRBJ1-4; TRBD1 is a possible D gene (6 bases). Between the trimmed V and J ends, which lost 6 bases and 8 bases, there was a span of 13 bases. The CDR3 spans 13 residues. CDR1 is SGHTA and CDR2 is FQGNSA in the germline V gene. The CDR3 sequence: CASRGGSGEKLFF. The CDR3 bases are TGTGCCAGCAGAGGGGGGTCGGGGGAAAAACTGTTTTTT.

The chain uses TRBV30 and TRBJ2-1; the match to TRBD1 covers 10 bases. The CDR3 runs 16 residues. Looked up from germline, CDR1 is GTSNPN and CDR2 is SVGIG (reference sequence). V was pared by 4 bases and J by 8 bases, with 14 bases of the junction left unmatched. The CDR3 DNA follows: TGTGCCTGGAACCGGGGGGCGACAGGGGGCGAGGATGAGCAGTTCTTC. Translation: CAWNRGATGGEDEQFF.

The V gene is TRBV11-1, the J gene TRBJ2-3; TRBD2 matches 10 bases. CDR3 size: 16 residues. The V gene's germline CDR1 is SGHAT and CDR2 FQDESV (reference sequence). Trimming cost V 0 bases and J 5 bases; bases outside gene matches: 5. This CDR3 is CASSLAASGSRDTQYF. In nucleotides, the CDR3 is TGTGCCAGCAGCTTAGCGGCTAGCGGGAGTCGAGATACGCAGTATTTT.

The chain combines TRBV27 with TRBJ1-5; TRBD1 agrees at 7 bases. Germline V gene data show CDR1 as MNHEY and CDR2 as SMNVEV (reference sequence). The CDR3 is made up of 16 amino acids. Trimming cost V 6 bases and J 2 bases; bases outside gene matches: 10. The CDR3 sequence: CASRNWTGGGNQPQHF. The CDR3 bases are TGTGCCAGCAGGAACTGGACAGGTGGGGGCAATCAGCCCCAGCATTTT.

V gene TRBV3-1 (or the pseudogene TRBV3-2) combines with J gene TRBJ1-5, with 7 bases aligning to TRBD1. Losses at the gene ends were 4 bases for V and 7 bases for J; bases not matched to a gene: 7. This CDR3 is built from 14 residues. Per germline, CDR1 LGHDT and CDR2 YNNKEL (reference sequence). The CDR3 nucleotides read TGTGCCAGCAGCCGAGGACAGGAACGACAGCCCCAGCATTTT. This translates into CASSRGQERQPQHF.

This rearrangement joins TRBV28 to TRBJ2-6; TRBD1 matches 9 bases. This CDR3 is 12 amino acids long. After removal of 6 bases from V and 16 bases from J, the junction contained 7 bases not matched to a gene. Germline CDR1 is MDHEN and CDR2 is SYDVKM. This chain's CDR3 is CASSARQGGLTF. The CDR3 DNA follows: TGTGCCAGCAGCGCCCGACAGGGGGGTCTGACTTTC.

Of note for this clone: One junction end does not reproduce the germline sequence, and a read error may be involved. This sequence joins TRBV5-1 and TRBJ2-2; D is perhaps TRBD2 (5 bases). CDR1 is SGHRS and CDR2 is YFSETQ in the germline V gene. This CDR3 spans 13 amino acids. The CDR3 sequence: CASRVGNAGELFF. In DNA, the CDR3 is TGCGCCAGCAGAGTCGGGAACGCCGGGGAGCTGTTTTTT.

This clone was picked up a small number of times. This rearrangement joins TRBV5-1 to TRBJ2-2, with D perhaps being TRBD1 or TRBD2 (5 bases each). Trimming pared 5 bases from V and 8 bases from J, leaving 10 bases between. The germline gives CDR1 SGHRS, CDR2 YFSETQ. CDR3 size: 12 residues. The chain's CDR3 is CASSPGTGELFF. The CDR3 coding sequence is TGCGCCAGCAGTCCCGGGACGGGGGAGCTGTTTTTT.

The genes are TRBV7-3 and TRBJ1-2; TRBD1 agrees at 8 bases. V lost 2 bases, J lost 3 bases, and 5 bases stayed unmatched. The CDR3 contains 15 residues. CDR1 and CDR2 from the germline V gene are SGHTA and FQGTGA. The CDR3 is CASSLGAGQDYGYTF. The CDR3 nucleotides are TGTGCCAGCAGCTTAGGGGCGGGACAGGACTATGGCTACACCTTC.

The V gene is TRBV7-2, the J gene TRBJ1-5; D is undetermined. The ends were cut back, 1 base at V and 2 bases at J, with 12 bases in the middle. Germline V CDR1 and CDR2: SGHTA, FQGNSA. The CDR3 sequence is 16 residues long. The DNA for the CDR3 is TGTGCCAGCAGCTTAGTCGGTGCGTGGGGCAATCAGCCCCAGCATTTT. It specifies CASSLVGAWGNQPQHF.

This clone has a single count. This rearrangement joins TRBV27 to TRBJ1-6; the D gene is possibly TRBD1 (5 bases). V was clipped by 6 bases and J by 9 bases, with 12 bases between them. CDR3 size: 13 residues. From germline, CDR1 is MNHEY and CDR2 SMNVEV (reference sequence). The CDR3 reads CASSEGKGSPLHF. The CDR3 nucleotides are TGTGCCAGCAGCGAGGGGAAGGGTTCACCCCTCCACTTT.

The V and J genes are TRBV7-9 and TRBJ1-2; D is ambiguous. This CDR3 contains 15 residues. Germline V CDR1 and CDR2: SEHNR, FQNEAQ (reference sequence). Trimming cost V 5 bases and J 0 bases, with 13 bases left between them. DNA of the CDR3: TGTGCCAGCAGCCTCGGGCTTCGGGCTAACTATGGCTACACCTTC. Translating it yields CASSLGLRANYGYTF.

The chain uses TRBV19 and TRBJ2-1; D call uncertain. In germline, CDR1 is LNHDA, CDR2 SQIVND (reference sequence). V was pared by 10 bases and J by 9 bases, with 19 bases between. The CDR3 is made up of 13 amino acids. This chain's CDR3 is CATTMAPHIEQFF. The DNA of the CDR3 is TGTGCCACTACCATGGCTCCCCACATTGAGCAGTTCTTC. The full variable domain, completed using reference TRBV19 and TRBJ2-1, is DGGITQSPKYLFRKEGQNVTLSCEQNLNHDAMYWYRQDPGQGLRLIYYSQIVNDFQKGDIAEGYSVSREKKESFPLTVTSAQKNPTAFYLCATTMAPHIEQFFGPGTRLTVL.

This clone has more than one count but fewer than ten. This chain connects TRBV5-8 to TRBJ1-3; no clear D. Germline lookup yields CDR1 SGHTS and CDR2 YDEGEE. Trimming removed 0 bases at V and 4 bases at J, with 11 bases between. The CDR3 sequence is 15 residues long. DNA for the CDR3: TGTGCCAGCAGCTTGGTGGGCCGGAGCGGAAACACCATATATTTT. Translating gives CASSLVGRSGNTIYF.

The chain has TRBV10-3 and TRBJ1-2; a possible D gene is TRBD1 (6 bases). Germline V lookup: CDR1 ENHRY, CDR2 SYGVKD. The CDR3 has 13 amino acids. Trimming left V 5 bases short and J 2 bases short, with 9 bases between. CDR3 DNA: TGTGCCATCAGTACGCAGGGGAACTATGGCTACACCTTC. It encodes CAISTQGNYGYTF.

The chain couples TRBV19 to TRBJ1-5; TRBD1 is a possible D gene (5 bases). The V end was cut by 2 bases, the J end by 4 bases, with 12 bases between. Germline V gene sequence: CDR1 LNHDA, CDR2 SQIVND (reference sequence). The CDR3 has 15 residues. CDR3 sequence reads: CASSISLSGNQPQHF. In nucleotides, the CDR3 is TGTGCCAGTAGTATATCGCTTTCAGGGAATCAGCCCCAGCATTTT. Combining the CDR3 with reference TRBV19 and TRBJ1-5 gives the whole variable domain DGGITQSPKYLFRKEGQNVTLSCEQNLNHDAMYWYRQDPGQGLRLIYYSQIVNDFQKGDIAEGYSVSREKKESFPLTVTSAQKNPTAFYLCASSISLSGNQPQHFGDGTRLSIL.

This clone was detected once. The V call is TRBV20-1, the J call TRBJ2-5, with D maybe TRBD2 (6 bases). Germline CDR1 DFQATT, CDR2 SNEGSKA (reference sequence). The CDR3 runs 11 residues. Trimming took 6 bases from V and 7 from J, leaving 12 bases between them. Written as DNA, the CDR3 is TGCAGTGCACCGGGGCGGGGGACCCAGTACTTC. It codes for CSAPGRGTQYF.

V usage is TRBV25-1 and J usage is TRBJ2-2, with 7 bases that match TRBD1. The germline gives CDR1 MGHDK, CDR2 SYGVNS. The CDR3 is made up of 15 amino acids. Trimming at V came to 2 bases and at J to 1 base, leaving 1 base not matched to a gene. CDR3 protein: CASSENRGNTGELFF. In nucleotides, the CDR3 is TGTGCCAGCAGTGAAAACAGGGGGAACACCGGGGAGCTGTTTTTT.

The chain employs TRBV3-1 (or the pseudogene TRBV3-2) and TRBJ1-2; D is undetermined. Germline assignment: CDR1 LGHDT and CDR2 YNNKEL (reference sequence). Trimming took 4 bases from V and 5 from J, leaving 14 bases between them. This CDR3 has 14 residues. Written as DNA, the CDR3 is TGTGCCAGCAGCCCAACCGGGAGCCCATATGGCTACACCTTC. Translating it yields CASSPTGSPYGYTF.

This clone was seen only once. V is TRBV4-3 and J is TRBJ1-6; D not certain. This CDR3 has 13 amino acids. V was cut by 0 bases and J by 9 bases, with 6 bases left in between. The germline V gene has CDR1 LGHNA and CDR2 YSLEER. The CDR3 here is CASSQDLGSPLHF. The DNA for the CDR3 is TGCGCCAGCAGCCAAGATCTGGGTTCACCCCTCCACTTT.

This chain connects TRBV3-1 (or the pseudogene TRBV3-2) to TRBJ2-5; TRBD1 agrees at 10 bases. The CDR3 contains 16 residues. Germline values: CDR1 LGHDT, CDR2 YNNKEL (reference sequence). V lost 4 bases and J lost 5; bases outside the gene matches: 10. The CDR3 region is CASSPSGTGERETQYF. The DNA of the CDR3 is TGTGCCAGCAGCCCTTCCGGGACAGGGGAACGGGAGACCCAGTACTTC.

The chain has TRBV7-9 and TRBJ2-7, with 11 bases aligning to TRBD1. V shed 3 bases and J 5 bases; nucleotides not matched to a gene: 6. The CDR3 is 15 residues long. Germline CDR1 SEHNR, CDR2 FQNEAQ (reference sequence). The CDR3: CASSLTGTGGHEQYF. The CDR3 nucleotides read TGTGCCAGCAGCTTGACCGGGACAGGGGGTCACGAGCAGTACTTC.